This entry features one T cell receptor beta chain sequence. The antigen is unknown. The entry originates in a study of T cell responses to AZD1222 COVID-19 vaccine. Whole-study results and caveats: Spike-specific TCR repertoires showed rising breadth and depth after two AZD1222 doses. Among the donors, most were white British and more were female, and clonal diversity was possibly underestimated. Only a handful of AZD1222 recipients, more than five in all, had baseline seropositivity. Of spike-specific TCRs, nearly half reportedly target regions left unmutated in variants.

This CDR3 region has 14 residues. CDR1 is DFQATT and CDR2 is SNEGSKA in the germline V gene (reference sequence). The V and J ends lost 3 bases and 8 bases, in that order; junction bases with no gene match: 6. TCRdb's copy holds only in-frame clones and misses some; the assay was immunoSEQ multiplex PCR. The table records 140,000 to 150,000 clones, just over 90% of them present only once. The V and J genes are TRBV20-1 and TRBJ2-1; 11 bases are a match to TRBD2. Sequenced material: peripheral blood, taken on day 0 of MenACWY control vaccination. This receptor was identified in an adult in good health. CDR3 in amino acids: CSASSSGGADEQFF. The CDR3 bases are TGCAGTGCTAGTAGTAGCGGGGGGGCAGATGAGCAGTTCTTC.